Below, 15 T cell receptor beta chains from the same sample are listed, as sequenced in a study of vaccination and CD4 T cells after COVID-19 (dated 2022 in TCRdb). Read against the paper, the sample's treatment or condition label means: roughly 11-day PBMC culture with coronavirus spike peptide pools or control peptides (ViraFEST assay). The receptor library was made with PCR. Sequencer: Illumina iSeq 100. DNA from cultured CD4+ T cells was subjected to TCR sequencing with the Oncomine TCR Beta short-read assay at the Johns Hopkins FTIC core. The raw public data were reprocessed by TCRdb itself: fastp quality trimming at Q25, MiXCR clonotype calling, in-frame beta chains only. Rows with a matching CDR3 protein are joined into one entry that keeps the most common DNA and genes. The sample contains approximately 20,000 distinct CDR3 sequences, 38% of them found a single time. Clones ranked in the top ten supply over 12% of the sample.

Antigens of these TCRs are unknown. Input material: cultured CD4+ T cells from blood. These receptors were taken from a human donor with COVID-19.

This clonotype came up a few times. This chain uses TRBV5-1 with TRBJ2-2; D is perhaps TRBD2 (6 bases). Germline assignment: CDR1 SGHRS and CDR2 YFSETQ. The CDR3 spans 14 residues. Trimming cost V 4 bases and J 1 base, with 8 bases left between them. The CDR3 DNA follows: TGCGCCAGCAGCCGGGACTTGAACACCGGGGAGCTGTTTTTT. Translating gives CASSRDLNTGELFF.

As concerns this clonotype: It is likely a read error, because the conserved phenylalanine at the end of the CDR3 is missing. The V and J genes are TRBV30 and TRBJ2-2; D remains ambiguous. This CDR3 has 14 residues. V shed 4 bases and J shed 2 bases, with 11 bases lying between them. CDR1 GTSNPN and CDR2 SVGIG come from the germline V gene (reference sequence). The CDR3 bases are TGTGCCTGGATGCGAACAGACAACACCGGGGAGCTGTTTCTT. Encoded protein: CAWMRTDNTGELFL.

This rearrangement joins TRBV2 to TRBJ2-1, with TRBD2 matching 13 bases. With 8 bases clipped from V and 6 bases from J, the junction kept 7 bases outside the gene matches. Germline CDR1 reads SNHLY; CDR2 reads FYNNEI. This CDR3 region has 15 residues. The CDR3 loop reads CASQKTSGGVNEQFF. As DNA, the CDR3 is TGTGCCAGCCAAAAAACTAGCGGGGGGGTCAATGAGCAGTTCTTC.

The gene calls are TRBV4-2 and TRBJ2-7, with TRBD2 identical over 8 bases. CDR3 length: 15 amino acids. Germline CDR1 LGHNA, CDR2 YNFKEQ. J gave up 4 bases and V 0 bases, and 5 bases lay outside the gene matches. DNA of the CDR3: TGTGCCAGCAGCCAAGATAGCGGGGCTCGATACGAGCAGTACTTC. This sequence encodes CASSQDSGARYEQYF.

This clonotype was picked up a small number of times. The genes are TRBV6-1 and TRBJ1-2; 9 nucleotides match TRBD1. This CDR3 has 15 amino acids. Germline CDR1 MNHNS, CDR2 SASEGT. The J segment lost 8 bases and the V segment lost 2 bases, leaving 9 bases of the junction unmatched. The CDR3 coding sequence is TGTGCCAGCAGTGAATCTCCGGGACAGGGAAGGGGCTACACCTTC. Translated: CASSESPGQGRGYTF.

This chain connects TRBV6-1 to TRBJ2-3; D is perhaps TRBD1 (5 bases). Trimming pared 11 bases from V and 1 base from J, leaving 16 bases between. CDR1 MNHNS and CDR2 SASEGT come from the germline V gene. The CDR3 runs to 14 residues. This CDR3 is CAFGRGSGTDTQYF. The CDR3 DNA follows: TGTGCCTTCGGAAGGGGCTCCGGCACAGATACGCAGTATTTT.

The chain couples TRBV20-1 to TRBJ1-1; D not resolved. Germline V lookup: CDR1 DFQATT, CDR2 SNEGSKA (reference sequence). This CDR3 has 12 amino acids. The germline V and J ends were trimmed by 6 bases and 3 bases, with 11 bases remaining between them. The CDR3 DNA is TGCAGTGCAAGACGGGGATACACTGAAGCTTTCTTT. Encoded protein: CSARRGYTEAFF.

This clonotype turned up a few times. This sequence joins TRBV24-1 and TRBJ1-2, with TRBD1 matching 7 bases. This CDR3 has 16 residues. The trim removed 3 bases at V and 6 bases at J, leaving 12 bases unmatched. Germline CDR1 is KGHDR and CDR2 is SFDVKD. Here the CDR3 DNA reads TGTGCCACCAGTGATGTAACAGGGGAAGGGTATCATGGCTACACCTTC. Translating gives CATSDVTGEGYHGYTF.

This rearrangement joins TRBV28 to TRBJ2-7; the match to TRBD2 covers 9 bases. Germline V CDR1 and CDR2: MDHEN, SYDVKM. This CDR3 comprises 15 residues. V lost 6 bases, J lost 5 bases, and 11 bases stayed unmatched. The CDR3 DNA follows: TGTGCCAGCAGGAATCGCGGGGGGGCCTTCCACGAGCAGTACTTC. This translates into CASRNRGGAFHEQYF.

A few counts support this clonotype. The V call is TRBV7-9, the J call TRBJ2-5, with 14 bases fitting TRBD2. Germline V CDR1 and CDR2: SEHNR, FQNEAQ (reference sequence). The trim removed 4 bases at V and 3 bases at J, leaving 7 bases unmatched. This CDR3 is 17 amino acids long. The CDR3 spells CASSSGGLAGVKETQYF. The CDR3, as DNA: TGTGCCAGCAGCTCGGGGGGACTAGCGGGGGTAAAAGAGACCCAGTACTTC.

The V and J genes are TRBV9 and TRBJ1-2; D ambiguous. V gave up 0 bases and J gave up 8 bases, with 17 bases separating them. CDR3 length equals 15 residues. Germline V lookup: CDR1 SGDLS, CDR2 YYNGEE. CDR3 DNA: TGTGCCAGCAGCGTAGGTGGAGGGTTTGTGGGGGGCTACACCTTC. Residues: CASSVGGGFVGGYTF.

This chain uses TRBV7-9 with TRBJ1-5; 10 bases match TRBD1. The ends lost 5 bases at V and 2 bases at J; junction bases unmatched: 6. This CDR3 contains 16 residues. Germline-derived CDR1 and CDR2 are SEHNR and FQNEAQ (reference sequence). The CDR3 DNA reads as TGTGCCAGCAGCGCCGGACAGGGGGTCGGCAATCAGCCCCAGCATTTT. It codes for CASSAGQGVGNQPQHF.

This clonotype is termed medium-sized (0.01 to 0.1%). This rearrangement joins TRBV27 to TRBJ2-3; D uncertain. Trimming removed 6 bases at V and 1 base at J, with 14 bases between. The CDR3 extends over 15 amino acids. Germline V gene lookup returns CDR1 MNHEY and CDR2 SMNVEV (reference sequence). CDR3 amino acids: CASRPYSAGTDTQYF. CDR3 DNA sequence: TGTGCCAGCAGGCCCTACAGTGCGGGCACAGATACGCAGTATTTT.

The chain uses TRBV11-2 and TRBJ1-2; the match to TRBD1 covers 7 bases. The CDR3 extends over 14 amino acids. The V gene end was trimmed by 5 bases and the J gene end by 7 bases; junction bases not matched to a gene: 10. Germline CDR1 reads SGHAT; CDR2 reads FQNNGV. CDR3 sequence: CASSPRDRASGYTF. The CDR3 DNA reads as TGTGCCAGCAGCCCACGGGACAGAGCTTCTGGCTACACCTTC.

The chain is built from TRBV28 and TRBJ2-2; D unclear. V was trimmed by 3 bases and J by 6 bases, leaving 11 bases between them. CDR1 and CDR2 from the germline V gene are MDHEN and SYDVKM. The CDR3 loop spans 14 amino acids. The CDR3 sequence is CASSFVLSAGELFF. The CDR3 bases are TGTGCCAGCAGTTTCGTGCTTTCGGCCGGGGAGCTGTTTTTT. Complete variable domain (other parts from reference TRBV28 and TRBJ2-2): DVKVTQSSRYLVKRTGEKVFLECVQDMDHENMFWYRQDPGLGLRLIYFSYDVKMKEKGDIPEGYSVSREKKERFSLILESASTNQTSMYLCASSFVLSAGELFFGEGSRLTVL.